Below are 28 T cell receptor beta chains sequenced from a single sample in a study of siplizumab effects on memory and regulatory T cells. Using immunoSEQ multiplex PCR, the repertoire was profiled, and TCRdb retains in-frame clones only, with some absent. The table includes over 85,000 clones, around 97% detected once. What was sequenced was naive CD4+ T cells sorted from blood. These receptors all come from a human donor in good health.

The DNA of the CDR3 is TGTGCCAGCAGCTCCTCAGGAGGGCGGGCAGATACGCAGTATTTT. It codes for CASSSSGGRADTQYF. The V gene is TRBV5-4, the J gene TRBJ2-3, with D possibly being TRBD2 (6 bases). CDR3 length equals 15 residues. Trimming left V 3 bases short and J 4 bases short, with 15 bases between. The germline gives CDR1 SGHNT, CDR2 YYREEE (reference sequence).

This sequence joins TRBV7-2 and TRBJ1-2; 8 nucleotides match TRBD1. This CDR3 region has 17 residues. Germline V CDR1 and CDR2: SGHTA, FQGNSA. V dropped 4 bases and J dropped 3; count of bases not matched to a gene: 13. This CDR3 reads CASSSYTEDRAHYGYTF. In DNA form, the CDR3 reads TGTGCCAGCAGCTCCTATACCGAGGACAGGGCCCACTATGGCTACACCTTC.

The chain couples TRBV12-5 to TRBJ1-1; possible D gene TRBD1, 5 bases. Trimming cost V 8 bases and J 1 base, with 11 bases left between them. Germline lookup yields CDR1 LGHNT and CDR2 FRNRAP. This CDR3 region has 13 residues. The CDR3 spells CASRGRENTEAFF. The CDR3 DNA follows: TGTGCTAGTCGGGGCAGGGAGAACACTGAAGCTTTCTTT.

The J gene is TRBJ1-1, the V gene TRBV29-1; D gene uncertain. Germline loops: CDR1 SQVTM, CDR2 ANQGSEA. With 2 bases removed from V and 7 bases from J, the gap between germline ends came to 5 bases. The CDR3 consists of 10 residues. CDR3 protein: CSVESYEAFF. The DNA of the CDR3 is TGCAGCGTTGAATCCTATGAAGCTTTCTTT.

The chain joins TRBV5-1 to TRBJ2-5, with a possible D match to TRBD1 (6 bases). Germline V gene data show CDR1 as SGHRS and CDR2 as YFSETQ. Trimming took 1 base from V and 3 from J, leaving 13 bases between them. This CDR3 has 15 residues. This CDR3 is CASSLRSGVEETQYF. The CDR3 DNA sequence: TGCGCCAGCAGCTTGAGGTCAGGGGTCGAAGAGACCCAGTACTTC.

This chain joins TRBV5-4 and TRBJ2-7; 8 bases agree with TRBD2. Losses at the gene ends were 3 bases for V and 2 bases for J; bases not matched to a gene: 10. The CDR3 loop spans 16 amino acids. Germline CDR1 is SGHNT and CDR2 is YYREEE (reference sequence). The CDR3 loop reads CASSSEGSGGTYEQYF. CDR3 coding DNA: TGTGCCAGCAGCTCAGAAGGGAGCGGGGGTACCTACGAGCAGTACTTC.

This rearrangement joins TRBV6-1 to TRBJ2-2; possibly TRBD1 or TRBD2 for D (6 bases each). V lost 7 bases, J lost 4 bases, and 13 bases lay in between. Germline CDR1 and CDR2: MNHNS and SASEGT. CDR3 length: 14 residues. DNA for the CDR3: TGTGCCAGCATGGTAGGAGGGGGCACCGGGGAGCTGTTTTTT. The encoded protein is CASMVGGGTGELFF.

V is TRBV4-2 and J is TRBJ2-3, with TRBD2 identical over 8 bases. Trimming cost V 2 bases and J 1 base; bases outside gene matches: 8. CDR3 length: 17 amino acids. The V gene's germline CDR1 is LGHNA and CDR2 YNFKEQ. CDR3 in amino acids: CASSQIAGGGGTDTQYF. DNA of the CDR3: TGTGCCAGCAGCCAAATTGCGGGGGGAGGGGGCACAGATACGCAGTATTTT.

CDR3: CASSLPGTADVSTF. In DNA, the CDR3 is TGCGCCAGCAGCTTACCCGGGACGGCGGACGTAAGCACCTTC. The chain recombines TRBV5-1 with TRBJ1-2; a possible D gene is TRBD1 (5 bases). The CDR3 contains 14 residues. Between the trimmed V and J ends, which lost 2 bases and 13 bases, there was a span of 21 bases. Germline V gene sequence: CDR1 SGHRS, CDR2 YFSETQ.

This chain links TRBV7-9 with TRBJ1-1; D is unclear. Germline CDR1 and CDR2: SEHNR and FQNEAQ (reference sequence). This CDR3 is 15 amino acids long. V lost 5 bases and J lost 1, with 14 bases in between. CDR3 nucleotide sequence: TGTGCCAGCAGCACCAGGATAGGCTCGAACACTGAAGCTTTCTTT. Protein sequence: CASSTRIGSNTEAFF.

The rearrangement links TRBV19 to TRBJ1-5; no firm D call. Germline lookup yields CDR1 LNHDA and CDR2 SQIVND (reference sequence). The CDR3 covers 15 residues. The ends were cut back, 2 bases at V and 2 bases at J, with 10 bases in the middle. The CDR3 region is CASSIQVRGNQPQHF. CDR3 in DNA: TGTGCCAGTAGTATACAAGTTAGGGGCAATCAGCCCCAGCATTTT.

This clone has just a few counts. This sequence joins TRBV7-9 and TRBJ1-1; D remains unclear. Trimming removed 5 bases from V and 6 bases from J, with 13 bases in between. The CDR3 totals 13 residues. Germline V gene sequence: CDR1 SEHNR, CDR2 FQNEAQ (reference sequence). The CDR3 here is CASSPRWLAEAFF. In DNA form, the CDR3 reads TGTGCCAGCAGCCCAAGGTGGTTGGCTGAAGCTTTCTTT.

The V gene is TRBV5-1, the J gene TRBJ2-5; D tentatively reads TRBD1 or TRBD2 (5 bases each). CDR1 and CDR2 (germline): SGHRS, YFSETQ. The CDR3 is 13 residues long. V was cut by 0 bases and J by 10 bases, with 13 bases left in between. CDR3 in amino acids: CASSLEGTDSQYF. CDR3 bases: TGCGCCAGCAGCTTGGAAGGGACCGATAGCCAGTACTTC.

CDR3 bases: TGTGCCAGCAGCGTAGGACTAGCGGAGTCAGATACGCAGTATTTT. This translates into CASSVGLAESDTQYF. This chain connects TRBV9 to TRBJ2-3; TRBD2 matches 9 bases. V trimming: 0 bases; J trimming: 4 bases; junction bases outside the gene matches: 3. Germline V lookup: CDR1 SGDLS, CDR2 YYNGEE. This CDR3 has 15 residues.

The V and J genes are TRBV5-4 and TRBJ1-6; the D is unclear. The V gene's germline CDR1 is SGHNT and CDR2 YYREEE (reference sequence). The CDR3 is 15 residues long. V lost 0 bases to trimming and J lost 7 bases, with 11 bases between them. The CDR3 DNA sequence: TGTGCCAGCAGCTTGGGTTTGACGGGGAATTCACCCCTCCACTTT. This codes for CASSLGLTGNSPLHF.

The chain joins TRBV28 to TRBJ1-3; 10 bases are a match to TRBD1. The ends lost 3 bases at V and 1 base at J; junction bases unmatched: 6. Germline loops: CDR1 MDHEN, CDR2 SYDVKM. The CDR3 contains 17 residues. The CDR3 region is CASSLPRTGGSGNTIYF. In nucleotides, the CDR3 is TGTGCCAGCAGTTTGCCCCGGACAGGGGGGTCTGGAAACACCATATATTTT.

This chain connects TRBV6-1 to TRBJ2-2; 9 nucleotides match TRBD1. This CDR3 comprises 13 residues. The V gene end was trimmed by 10 bases and the J gene end by 1 base; junction bases not matched to a gene: 1. CDR1 is MNHNS and CDR2 is SASEGT in the germline V gene. CDR3 bases: TGTGCCAACAGGGGGCAGAACACCGGGGAGCTGTTTTTT. Its protein product is CANRGQNTGELFF.

V and J are TRBV10-3 and TRBJ2-7; 8 bases line up with TRBD1. CDR1 ENHRY and CDR2 SYGVKD come from the germline V gene. This CDR3 comprises 17 residues. V was clipped by 3 bases and J by 5 bases; unmatched bases: 15. CDR3 bases: TGTGCCATCAGTGAAGCGGCTTCCGGGACAGGTGCCGACGAGCAGTACTTC. This encodes CAISEAASGTGADEQYF.

The chain links TRBV28 to TRBJ1-5; D may be TRBD1 (6 bases). Germline values: CDR1 MDHEN, CDR2 SYDVKM. This CDR3 region has 15 residues. V was clipped by 6 bases and J by 7 bases, with 19 bases between them. CDR3 sequence: CASRPGGHPNQPQHF. The CDR3 region has the DNA TGTGCCAGCAGACCCGGGGGGCACCCAAACCAGCCCCAGCATTTT.

The chain is built from TRBV4-1 and TRBJ1-1; perhaps TRBD1 as D (5 bases). The CDR3 covers 11 residues. CDR1 and CDR2 (germline): MGHRA, YSYEKL. Trimming shortened V by 4 bases and J by 11 bases, and 11 bases separated the two germline ends. Here the CDR3 DNA reads TGCGCCAGCAGCCTACAAAAGGGGGCTTTCTTT. It encodes CASSLQKGAFF.

The rearrangement uses TRBV4-2 and TRBJ2-2; perhaps TRBD1 as D (5 bases). The CDR3 consists of 15 residues. Trimming took off 4 bases at V and 4 bases at J, with 13 bases between the two ends. Germline CDR1 LGHNA, CDR2 YNFKEQ. The CDR3 sequence is CASSLGQGGTGELFF. CDR3 coding DNA: TGTGCCAGCAGCCTAGGCCAGGGTGGCACCGGGGAGCTGTTTTTT.

The rearrangement joins TRBV10-3 to TRBJ2-3, with 15 bases lining up with TRBD2. With 0 bases clipped from V and 5 bases from J, the junction kept 3 bases outside the gene matches. The CDR3 length is 17 residues. Germline loops: CDR1 ENHRY, CDR2 SYGVKD. CDR3 region: CAISESGLAGGGDTQYF. The CDR3 DNA reads as TGTGCCATCAGTGAGTCGGGACTAGCGGGGGGAGGAGATACGCAGTATTTT.

The V gene is TRBV15, the J gene TRBJ1-6, with D tentatively TRBD1 (6 bases). In germline, CDR1 is LNHNV, CDR2 YYDKDF (reference sequence). V was trimmed by 8 bases and J by 0 bases, leaving 8 bases between them. There are 14 residues in the CDR3. CDR3 in amino acids: CATGQSSYNSPLHF. In DNA, the CDR3 is TGTGCCACCGGACAGAGCTCCTATAATTCACCCCTCCACTTT.

This rearrangement joins TRBV7-2 to TRBJ2-7; 9 nucleotides align to TRBD2. CDR1 is SGHTA and CDR2 is FQGNSA in the germline V gene. V shed 6 bases, J shed 0 bases, and the junction held 3 bases outside the gene matches. The CDR3 is made up of 14 amino acids. CDR3 bases: TGTGCCAGCAGTACAGCGGGGGGCTCCTACGAGCAGTACTTC. This translates into CASSTAGGSYEQYF. The full variable domain, in which reference TRBV7-2 and TRBJ2-7 provide the parts outside the CDR3, is GAGVSQSPSNKVTEKGKDVELRCDPISGHTALYWYRQSLGQGLEFLIYFQGNSAPDKSGLPSDRFSAERTGGSVSTLTIQRTQQEDSAVYLCASSTAGGSYEQYFGPGTRLTVT.

The chain has TRBV7-3 and TRBJ2-5; possibly TRBD2 for D (7 bases). The CDR3 is 15 amino acids. Deletions cut 3 bases from V and 1 base from J, with 12 bases between. Germline CDR1 SGHTA, CDR2 FQGTGA. CDR3 loop: CASSLLAGAQETQYF. DNA of the CDR3: TGTGCCAGCAGCTTGCTGGCGGGGGCCCAAGAGACCCAGTACTTC.

The chain employs TRBV7-9 and TRBJ1-5; D is undetermined. Trimming took 4 bases from V and 6 from J, leaving 10 bases between them. Germline CDR1 SEHNR, CDR2 FQNEAQ (reference sequence). The CDR3 has 13 amino acids. CDR3 DNA: TGTGCCAGCAGCTCCATTTCAGGTCAGCCCCAGCATTTT. Its protein is CASSSISGQPQHF.

This chain connects TRBV7-2 to TRBJ2-5; D is uncertain. Looked up from germline, CDR1 is SGHTA and CDR2 is FQGNSA. CDR3 length equals 12 residues. V lost 1 base and J 4 bases, leaving 4 bases between the germline ends. The CDR3 is CASSLERETQYF. CDR3 DNA: TGTGCCAGCAGCTTAGAGCGAGAGACCCAGTACTTC.

This chain connects TRBV7-2 to TRBJ2-5; D is ambiguous. V was cut by 1 base and J by 8 bases, with 17 bases left in between. This CDR3 is 15 amino acids long. CDR1 is SGHTA, CDR2 FQGNSA, per germline. The CDR3 DNA follows: TGTGCCAGCAGCTTAGTGACAACCGTCAAAGGTACCCAGTACTTC. This encodes CASSLVTTVKGTQYF.